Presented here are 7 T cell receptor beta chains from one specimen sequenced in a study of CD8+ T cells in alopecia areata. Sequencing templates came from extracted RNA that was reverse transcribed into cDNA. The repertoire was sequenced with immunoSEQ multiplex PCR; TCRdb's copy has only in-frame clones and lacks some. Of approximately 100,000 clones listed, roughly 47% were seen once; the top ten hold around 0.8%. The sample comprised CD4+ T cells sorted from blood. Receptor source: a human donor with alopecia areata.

The CDR3 bases are TGTGCCAGCACGGTAGTGAACAATGAGCAGTTCTTC. Encoded protein: CASTVVNNEQFF. V is TRBV2 and J is TRBJ2-1; D is uncertain. The germline gives CDR1 SNHLY, CDR2 FYNNEI. V lost 7 bases and J lost 5, with 9 bases in between. This CDR3 contains 12 residues.

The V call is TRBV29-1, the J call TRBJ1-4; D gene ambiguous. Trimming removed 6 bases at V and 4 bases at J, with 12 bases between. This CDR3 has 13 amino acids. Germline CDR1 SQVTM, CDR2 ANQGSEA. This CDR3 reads CSVTPVSNEKLFF. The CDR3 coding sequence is TGCAGCGTAACCCCTGTCAGTAATGAAAAACTGTTTTTT.

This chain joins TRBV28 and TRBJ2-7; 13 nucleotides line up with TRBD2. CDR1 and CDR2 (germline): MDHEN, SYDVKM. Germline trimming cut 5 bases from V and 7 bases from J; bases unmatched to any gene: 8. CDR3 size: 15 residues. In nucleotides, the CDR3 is TGTGCCAGCAGTAGAATGGGGGGACTAGCGGGAGAGCAGTACTTC. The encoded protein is CASSRMGGLAGEQYF.

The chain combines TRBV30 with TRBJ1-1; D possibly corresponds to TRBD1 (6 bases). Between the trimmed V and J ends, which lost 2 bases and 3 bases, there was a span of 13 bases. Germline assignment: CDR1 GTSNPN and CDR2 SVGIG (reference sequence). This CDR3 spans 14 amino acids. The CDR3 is CAWSLQQGYTEAFF. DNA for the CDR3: TGTGCCTGGAGTTTACAACAGGGATACACTGAAGCTTTCTTT.

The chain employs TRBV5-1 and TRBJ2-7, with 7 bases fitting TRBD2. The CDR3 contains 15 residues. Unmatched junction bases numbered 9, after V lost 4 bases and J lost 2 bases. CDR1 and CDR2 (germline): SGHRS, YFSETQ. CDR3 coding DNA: TGCGCCAGCAGCCTATTCCTAGCGGAACCCTACGAGCAGTACTTC. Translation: CASSLFLAEPYEQYF.

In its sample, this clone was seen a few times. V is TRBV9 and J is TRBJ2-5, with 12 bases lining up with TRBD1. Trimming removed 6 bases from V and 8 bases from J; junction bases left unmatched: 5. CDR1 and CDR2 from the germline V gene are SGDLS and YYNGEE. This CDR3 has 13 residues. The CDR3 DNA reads TGTGCCAGCACTACCGGGACAGGGGGCACCCAGTACTTC. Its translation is CASTTGTGGTQYF.

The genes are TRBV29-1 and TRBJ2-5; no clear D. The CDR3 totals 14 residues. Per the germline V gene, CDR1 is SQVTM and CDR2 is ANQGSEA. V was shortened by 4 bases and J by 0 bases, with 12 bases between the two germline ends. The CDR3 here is CSVAPGFYQETQYF. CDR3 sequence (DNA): TGCAGCGTTGCACCGGGTTTTTACCAAGAGACCCAGTACTTC. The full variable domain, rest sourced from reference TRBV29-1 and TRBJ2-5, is SAVISQKPSRDICQRGTSLTIQCQVDSQVTMMFWYRQQPGQSLTLIATANQGSEATYESGFVIDKFPISRPNLTFSTLTVSNMSPEDSSIYLCSVAPGFYQETQYFGPGTRLLVL.